Listed below are T cell receptor beta chains from one sample, sequenced in a study of T cell repertoires in cytomegalovirus infection. TCRdb reanalysed the reads using MiXCR and keeps one entry per CDR3 protein. This sample has about 890,000 distinct CDR3 sequences, with 25% to 40% found just once. For these TCRs, the target antigens are not known. The sample consisted of cultured CD8+ T cells from PBMCs, taken from culture after CMV antigen stimulation. Receptors originate from a human donor in good health (CMV status not recorded). Some clones in this sample may be carry-over from other donors' samples. The CDR3 runs from the conserved cysteine through the conserved F or W. The D gene is left open where the match is weak. Some rows mark clone size as missing; the rest say once, few, many or name a class of expanded clone.

j_call: TRBJ2-1
v_call: TRBV9
d_call: -
clone_size: -
cdr3_aa: CASSVAGQNSYNEQFF
cdr3_nt: TGTGCCAGCAGCGTAGCTGGACAAAACTCCTACAATGAGCAGTTCTTC

j_call: TRBJ1-1
v_call: TRBV4-1
d_call: TRBD1
clone_size: few
cdr3_aa: CASSQGTGPLPPEAFF
cdr3_nt: TGCGCCAGCAGCCAAGGGACAGGCCCCTTACCCCCTGAAGCTTTCTTT

j_call: TRBJ1-1
v_call: TRBV5-4
d_call: TRBD1
clone_size: -
cdr3_aa: CASTNRGMNTEAFF
cdr3_nt: TGTGCCAGCACCAACAGGGGTATGAACACTGAAGCTTTCTTT

j_call: TRBJ1-4
v_call: TRBV7-6
d_call: -
clone_size: few
cdr3_aa: CASAPRDDNEKLFF
cdr3_nt: TGTGCCAGTGCACCCCGGGACGATAATGAAAAACTGTTTTTT

j_call: TRBJ1-4
v_call: TRBV3-1
d_call: TRBD1
clone_size: -
cdr3_aa: CASSLTGTGKEKLFF
cdr3_nt: TGTGCCAGCAGCCTAACCGGGACAGGAAAAGAAAAACTGTTTTTT

j_call: TRBJ2-5
v_call: TRBV19
d_call: -
clone_size: few
cdr3_aa: CASSPSRAETQYF
cdr3_nt: TGTGCCAGTAGTCCCTCTCGTGCTGAGACCCAGTACTTC

j_call: TRBJ2-1
v_call: TRBV7-6
d_call: TRBD2
clone_size: -
cdr3_aa: CASSSRTSGRDNEQFF
cdr3_nt: TGTGCCAGCAGCTCTCGGACTAGCGGAAGAGACAATGAGCAGTTCTTC

j_call: TRBJ2-1
v_call: TRBV12-3/TRBV12-4
d_call: -
clone_size: many
cdr3_aa: CAINLFGTLYNEQFF
cdr3_nt: TGTGCTATAAACCTTTTTGGTACCCTATACAATGAGCAGTTCTTC

j_call: TRBJ1-2
v_call: TRBV12-3/TRBV12-4
d_call: -
clone_size: few
cdr3_aa: CASSSTGPIYGYTF
cdr3_nt: TGTGCCAGCAGTTCAACAGGGCCAATCTATGGCTACACCTTC

j_call: TRBJ2-7
v_call: TRBV5-4
d_call: TRBD1
clone_size: once
cdr3_aa: CASSPTGALDDEQYF
cdr3_nt: TGTGCCAGCAGCCCGACAGGGGCCCTCGATGACGAGCAGTACTTC

j_call: TRBJ2-4
v_call: TRBV7-9
d_call: TRBD2
clone_size: once
cdr3_aa: CASSLSLAGGPDKNIQYF
cdr3_nt: TGTGCCAGCAGCTTATCCCTAGCGGGGGGGCCTGACAAAAACATTCAGTACTTC

j_call: TRBJ2-1
v_call: TRBV19
d_call: TRBD2
clone_size: -
cdr3_aa: CASSIGGGADNEQFF
cdr3_nt: TGTGCCAGTAGTATCGGCGGGGGGGCCGACAATGAGCAGTTCTTC

j_call: TRBJ2-5
v_call: TRBV19
d_call: -
clone_size: few
cdr3_aa: CASSIGPYLQETQYF
cdr3_nt: TGTGCCAGTAGTATAGGACCCTACCTCCAAGAGACCCAGTACTTC

j_call: TRBJ1-2
v_call: TRBV6-6
d_call: -
clone_size: -
cdr3_aa: CASSSHRVDYGYTF
cdr3_nt: TGTGCCAGCAGTTCCCACAGGGTCGACTATGGCTACACCTTC

j_call: TRBJ2-7
v_call: TRBV28
d_call: -
clone_size: few
cdr3_aa: CASSLPGQHDSSYEQYF
cdr3_nt: TGTGCCAGCAGTTTACCCGGACAGCACGACAGCTCCTACGAGCAGTACTTC

j_call: TRBJ2-3
v_call: TRBV7-9
d_call: TRBD2
clone_size: -
cdr3_aa: CASSPGTSGGLHTDTQYF
cdr3_nt: TGTGCCAGCAGCCCCGGGACTAGCGGGGGACTTCACACAGATACGCAGTATTTT

j_call: TRBJ1-2
v_call: TRBV6-2/TRBV6-3
d_call: TRBD1
clone_size: few
cdr3_aa: CASSYTAGQGLDTF
cdr3_nt: TGTGCCAGCAGTTACACGGCGGGACAGGGACTGGACACCTTC

j_call: TRBJ2-3
v_call: TRBV6-1
d_call: -
clone_size: few
cdr3_aa: CASTDPPLDTQYF
cdr3_nt: TGTGCCAGCACCGACCCCCCGTTAGATACGCAGTATTTT

j_call: TRBJ2-2
v_call: TRBV6-8
d_call: -
clone_size: -
cdr3_aa: CASSYLPEGAEELFF
cdr3_nt: TGTGCCAGCAGTTACCTCCCGGAGGGCGCCGAGGAGCTGTTTTTT

j_call: TRBJ1-2
v_call: TRBV27
d_call: TRBD1
clone_size: -
cdr3_aa: CASTLGQGYGYTF
cdr3_nt: TGTGCCAGCACCCTAGGACAGGGCTATGGCTACACCTTC

j_call: TRBJ1-1
v_call: TRBV19
d_call: TRBD1
clone_size: -
cdr3_aa: CASSIDTGGFTEAFF
cdr3_nt: TGTGCCAGTAGTATAGATACAGGGGGTTTCACTGAAGCTTTCTTT

j_call: TRBJ1-5
v_call: TRBV7-9
d_call: TRBD1
clone_size: -
cdr3_aa: CASSLEGSAGGSNQPQHF
cdr3_nt: TGTGCCAGCAGCTTAGAGGGAAGCGCAGGGGGCAGCAATCAGCCCCAGCATTTT

j_call: TRBJ1-6
v_call: TRBV4-1
d_call: -
clone_size: -
cdr3_aa: CASSQVENSPLHF
cdr3_nt: TGCGCCAGCAGCCAAGTGGAAAATTCACCCCTCCACTTT

j_call: TRBJ2-3
v_call: TRBV5-1
d_call: TRBD2
clone_size: -
cdr3_aa: CASSELAGANSDTQYF
cdr3_nt: TGCGCCAGCAGCGAACTAGCGGGGGCAAATTCAGATACGCAGTATTTT

j_call: TRBJ2-3
v_call: TRBV7-3
d_call: TRBD2
clone_size: -
cdr3_aa: CASNRGGGTDTQYF
cdr3_nt: TGTGCCAGCAACCGGGGCGGGGGGACAGATACGCAGTATTTT

j_call: TRBJ1-6
v_call: TRBV18
d_call: -
clone_size: -
cdr3_aa: CASSPPLDSPLHF
cdr3_nt: TGTGCCAGCTCACCACCGCTGGATTCACCCCTCCACTTT

j_call: TRBJ2-5
v_call: TRBV7-2
d_call: -
clone_size: few
cdr3_aa: CASSWRGAGDQETQYF
cdr3_nt: TGTGCCAGCAGCTGGAGGGGAGCGGGCGACCAAGAGACCCAGTACTTC

j_call: TRBJ1-3
v_call: TRBV7-2
d_call: -
clone_size: -
cdr3_aa: CASSSSEVTYGNTVYF
cdr3_nt: TGTGCCAGCAGCTCCAGTGAGGTCACCTACGGAAACACCGTATATTTT

j_call: TRBJ2-7
v_call: TRBV15
d_call: -
clone_size: -
cdr3_aa: CATSRGGEQYF
cdr3_nt: TGTGCCACCAGCAGAGGAGGCGAGCAGTACTTC

j_call: TRBJ2-5
v_call: TRBV9
d_call: -
clone_size: -
cdr3_aa: CASSFGGTEKETQYF
cdr3_nt: TGTGCCAGCAGCTTCGGGGGGACAGAGAAAGAGACCCAGTACTTC

j_call: TRBJ1-6
v_call: TRBV7-6
d_call: -
clone_size: -
cdr3_aa: CASTQVALHF
cdr3_nt: TGTGCCAGCACCCAAGTGGCCCTCCACTTT

j_call: TRBJ2-3
v_call: TRBV4-1
d_call: -
clone_size: -
cdr3_aa: CANSQPITLRDEGWDTQYF
cdr3_nt: TGCGCCAACAGCCAACCTATTACACTCCGGGACGAGGGTTGGGATACGCAGTATTTT